This TCR beta chain emerged from a study of T cells in Graves' hyperthyroidism and ophthalmopathy (dated by TCRdb to between 2019 and 2020). Context from the whole study: Peripheral blood was collected at initial diagnosis, before any treatment. A discovery cohort of roughly 100 patients, about 43 with Graves' ophthalmopathy and about 60 with stable Graves' hyperthyroidism, was used to find distinguishing TCR V-J signatures. Prospective prediction of ophthalmopathy was tested in an independent validation cohort of about 19 hyperthyroidism patients and 17 patients who later progressed to ophthalmopathy. For training and testing, the roughly 100 patients in the discovery cohort were randomly divided in a 7:3 ratio. Thyroid tissue and blood T-cell repertoires from six Graves' hyperthyroidism patients were also compared in the study. After blood sampling, hyperthyroidism patients were treated with methimazole at a starting dose of 30 mg daily, and ophthalmopathy patients were treated with high-dose intravenous methylprednisolone. The paper describes TCR Vbeta CDR3 sequencing of 120 to 150 peripheral blood samples, made up of 43 ophthalmopathy patients, roughly 72 hyperthyroidism patients and 17 progressor patients. Findings and caveats that apply to the study as a whole: In validation, the model predicted progression to ophthalmopathy with approximately 69% sensitivity and approximately 78% specificity, a median of about 6.7 months before onset. Most expanded thyroid clonotypes (frequency above 0.001) were also detected in blood, a finding suggesting that blood repertoires may reflect thyroid immune responses. Ophthalmopathy was separated from stable hyperthyroidism by a 13 V-J signature model, with approximately 86% sensitivity and around 81% specificity obtained in cross-validation and 80%/75% obtained in testing. No statistical method was used to fix the sample size in advance, and group allocation was not hidden from the investigators.

Ophthalmopathy patients had moderately to severely active disease, Clinical Activity Score of at least 3, NOSPECS grade of at least 4, and duration under 3 months. Patients with uncontrolled infections, other autoimmune diseases, pregnancy or lactation were excluded. Diagnoses were established on the basis of clinical symptoms, serum thyroxine and TRAb, thyroid ultrasound, and orbital computed tomography. Ficoll-Paque density gradient centrifugation was used to isolate PBMCs from under 11 ml of fresh peripheral blood. Total RNA was extracted using Trizol reagent, and RNA quality was assessed on an Agilent 2100 Bioanalyzer. This clonotype was seen a few times. No antigen is known for it. No qualities accompany the bases; no much larger clone lies one base away. TCR beta CDR3 regions were amplified from RNA transcripts. The first round of RT-PCR for the TCR CDR3 was performed with the HTBI primer set and the Qiagen OneStep RT-PCR kit. Libraries were constructed in a second round of multiplex PCR, after which size selection and purification were carried out. Libraries were sequenced paired-end with 100 bp reads on an Illumina HiSeq2000. Turning to the authors' computational methods: Raw data were processed with SOAPnuke, discarding reads with adapters, uncalled bases, mean Phred below 15, or no exact constant-primer or identifier match. COPE v1.2.5 was used to merge the high-quality paired reads, and each unique nucleotide sequence was defined as a clonotype. MiTCR v1.1 was used to align clonotypes to the IMGT TRBV, TRBD and TRBJ reference segments. Analysis was restricted to V-J combinations with a frequency above 0.0001, which covered over 98% of repertoires. The TCS score was defined as F50 (clonal expansion) divided by E x V (chaos), with BLOSUM62-based TCRdist calculated between CDR3 peptides within each V-J. Welch's t-statistics and random forest reduced some 510 V-J features to 13, which were used in a naive Bayes classifier (R e1071). Through fastp at Q25 and MiXCR, TCRdb rebuilt clones from the public reads, retaining in-frame beta chains. Every entry covers one CDR3 protein and lists the most common genes and DNA from its rows. TCRdb's processing, not the authors' own work, is the source of the V and J calls. Within this sample are around 520,000 distinct CDR3 sequences, with around 22% of them counted one time only. In total, the top ten clones hold about 10% of the sample.

Including the terminal cysteine and phenylalanine, the CDR3 comprises 14 residues. Only CDR3 DNA remains: 42 bases, in frame from the first base. The germline V gene gives CDR1 as SNHLY and CDR2 as FYNNEI. Cut back by 5 bases and 2 bases, the V and J ends lie 11 bases apart. The rearrangement joined TRBV2 to TRBJ2-3; there is no confident call for the D gene. What was sequenced was blood. The TCR sequence derives from a woman in her 30s with Graves' ophthalmopathy. The CDR3 here reads CASSLTVYTDTQYF. The DNA reads as follows: TGTGCCAGCAGTCTCACAGTCTACACAGATACGCAGTATTTT. The variable domain in full, with residues beyond the CDR3 obtained from the reference TRBV2 and TRBJ2-3 genes, is EPEVTQTPSHQVTQMGQEVILRCVPISNHLYFYWYRQILGQKVEFLVSFYNNEISEKSEIFDDQFSVERPDGSNFTLKIRSTKLEDSAMYFCASSLTVYTDTQYFGPGTRLTVL.